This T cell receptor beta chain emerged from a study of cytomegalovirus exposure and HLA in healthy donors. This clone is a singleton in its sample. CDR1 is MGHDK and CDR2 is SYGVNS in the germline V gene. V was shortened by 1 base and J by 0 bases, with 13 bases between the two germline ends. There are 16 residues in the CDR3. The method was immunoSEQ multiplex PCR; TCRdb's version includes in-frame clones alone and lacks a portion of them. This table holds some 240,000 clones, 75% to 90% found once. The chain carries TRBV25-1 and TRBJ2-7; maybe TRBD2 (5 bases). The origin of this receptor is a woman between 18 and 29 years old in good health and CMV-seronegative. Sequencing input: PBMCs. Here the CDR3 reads CASSESPRESSYEQYF. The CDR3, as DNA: TGTGCCAGCAGTGAATCACCGAGGGAAAGCTCCTACGAGCAGTACTTC.